Listed below are T cell receptor beta chains from one sample, sequenced in a study of radiotherapy plus CTLA-4 blockade in lung cancer. Clones were read by immunoSEQ multiplex PCR, and TCRdb kept only the in-frame ones, dropping some. The data contain tens of thousands of clones, about 83% of them singletons. The sequencing here drew on peripheral blood, taken from a patient treated with radiotherapy plus ipilimumab. Every receptor here comes from a human donor with non-small cell lung cancer who had stable disease on radiotherapy plus ipilimumab. Both conserved end residues are part of each CDR3. A D gene is named only where the DNA matches it firmly. Only some rows state a clone size, as once, few, many or a class for expanded clones.

.	TRBJ1-1	TRBV30	.	TGTGCCTGGAGTGCCGGGGAGGGCACTGAAGCTTTCTTT	CAWSAGEGTEAFF
.	TRBJ2-1	TRBV11-2	.	TGTGCCAGCAGCTTAGAGGCGAGGGGCGTCTTACAAGGAAATGAGCAGTTCTTC	CASSLEARGVLQGNEQFF
few	TRBJ2-7	TRBV19	TRBD2	TGTGCCAGTAGTTCGCCGAGCGGGGGGCGGTACGAGCAGTACTTC	CASSSPSGGRYEQYF
few	TRBJ2-7	TRBV16	.	TGTGCCAGCAGCCAATCGGACATACTCCGATCCTACGAGCAGTACTTC	CASSQSDILRSYEQYF
.	TRBJ1-4	TRBV21-1	.	TGTGCCAGCAGCAAATCTAACGCAGTAACAACTAATGAAAAACTGTTTTTT	CASSKSNAVTTNEKLFF
.	TRBJ2-5	TRBV28	TRBD1	TGTGCCAGCAGTCCCTGGACAGGGGTGTCCCATGGGACCCAGTACTTC	CASSPWTGVSHGTQYF
once	TRBJ2-1	TRBV4-2	TRBD2	TGTGCCAGCAGCCAAGATAGGCCGGGACTAGGGGCCTACAATGAGCAGTTCTTC	CASSQDRPGLGAYNEQFF
once	TRBJ1-2	TRBV6-6	.	TGTGCCAGCAGTTATCGGGGCGAGAACTATGGCTACACCTTC	CASSYRGENYGYTF
once	TRBJ1-3	TRBV27	.	TGTGCCAGCAGTTTAGGAGGCCCTGGAAACACCATATATTTT	CASSLGGPGNTIYF
once	TRBJ2-2	TRBV6-5	.	TGTGCCAGCAGTTACACAGCCAAGAACACCGGGGAGCTGTTTTTT	CASSYTAKNTGELFF
once	TRBJ2-6	TRBV11-1	TRBD1	TGTGCCAGCAGCTTAGTGGGACAGGAGCACTCTGGGGCCAACGTCCTGACTTTC	CASSLVGQEHSGANVLTF